This T cell receptor beta chain was documented in a study of graft-versus-host responses after intestinal transplantation. Study summary: Anti-thymocyte globulin induction preceded three to four years of tacrolimus and steroid maintenance in all recipients. Study-level points and caveats: Among recipient marrow samples, GvH clones were found; some appeared first in ileum or blood.

On this clone: Its antigen is unidentified.

Trimming took 5 bases from V and 3 from J; bases not matched to a gene: 5. Per germline, CDR1 MNHNS and CDR2 SASEGT. The CDR3 runs to 14 residues. Only in-frame clones appear in the TCRdb table, and some are missing; sequencing was by immunoSEQ multiplex PCR. The sample has tens of thousands of clones; around 90% are singletons. The V gene is TRBV6-1, the J gene TRBJ1-2; 8 nucleotides line up with TRBD1. This receptor was obtained from a human donor who received an intestinal transplant. The source was unstimulated CD4+ T cells sorted from spleen or lymph node cells, collected before intestinal transplant. CDR3 nucleotides: TGTGCCAGCAGTAACAGGGGGAAAGACTATGGCTACACCTTC. Translated, it gives CASSNRGKDYGYTF.